What follows are 30 T cell receptor beta chains derived from one specimen sequenced in a study of T cells in Graves' hyperthyroidism and ophthalmopathy. The investigators amplified TCR beta CDR3 regions from RNA transcripts. The TCR CDR3 was amplified in a first-round RT-PCR using the HTBI primer set. Each CDR3 protein is one row after TCRdb ran MiXCR on the multiplex PCR reads. This table holds approximately 330,000 distinct CDR3 sequences, approximately 14% found once. Sequencing was carried out using blood. These receptors were collected from a woman aged 40 to 55 with Graves' ophthalmopathy.

V gene TRBV6-1 combines with J gene TRBJ2-7; tentatively, D is TRBD1 or TRBD2 (5 bases each). V was trimmed by 6 bases and J by 8 bases, leaving 17 bases between them. CDR1 MNHNS and CDR2 SASEGT come from the germline V gene. This CDR3 comprises 13 residues. The CDR3 DNA reads TGTGCCAGCAGCCCCCTCTGGTCGGGACAGCAGTACTTC. The encoded protein is CASSPLWSGQQYF.

To note about this clonotype: Sequence at one end of the junction differs from germline and may be a read error. The chain carries TRBV7-8 and TRBJ1-5; D perhaps matches TRBD1 (5 bases). The CDR3 covers 19 residues. Germline-derived CDR1 and CDR2 are SGHVS and FQNEAQ. CDR3 amino acids: CASSLVPWQGRWGNQPQRF. The CDR3, as DNA: TGTGCCAGCAGCTTAGTTCCTTGGCAAGGAAGGTGGGGCAATCAGCCCCAGCGTTTT.

This chain's CDR3 is CASSPPILSTGGLFGNTIYF. Written as DNA, the CDR3 is TGTGCCAGCTCACCACCGATCTTATCGACAGGGGGCCTATTCGGAAACACCATATATTTT. This rearrangement joins TRBV18 to TRBJ1-3, with 10 bases that match TRBD1. CDR1 is KGHSH, CDR2 LQKENI, per germline. Trimming took 0 bases from V and 4 from J; bases not matched to a gene: 15. This CDR3 has 20 amino acids.

A note on this clonotype: With a much larger clone just one base away, this may be a read error. The rearrangement joins TRBV28 to TRBJ2-7, with 8 bases that match TRBD1. CDR3 length: 14 amino acids. Germline CDR1 and CDR2: MDHEN and SYDVKM. V gave up 1 base and J gave up 6 bases; unmatched junction bases: 5. The CDR3 sequence: CASSLSMQGAEQYF. CDR3 DNA: TGTGCCAGCAGTTTATCTATGCAGGGGGCCGAGCAGTACTTC.

The gene calls are TRBV7-2 and TRBJ1-1, with D perhaps matching TRBD1 (6 bases). Germline lookup yields CDR1 SGHTA and CDR2 FQGNSA. V lost 1 base and J lost 11, with 14 bases in between. This CDR3 is built from 13 residues. This chain's CDR3 is CASSLEGGQGAFF. The CDR3 bases are TGTGCCAGCAGCTTAGAAGGCGGGCAGGGGGCTTTCTTT.

This clonotype was counted between two and nine times. This chain joins TRBV5-1 and TRBJ1-1; 8 bases are a match to TRBD1. The CDR3 loop spans 16 amino acids. After removal of 1 base from V and 0 bases from J, the junction contained 5 bases not matched to a gene. CDR1 and CDR2 (germline): SGHRS, YFSETQ. The CDR3 here is CASSLPRQGLNTEAFF. CDR3 coding DNA: TGCGCCAGCAGCTTGCCCCGACAGGGGTTGAACACTGAAGCTTTCTTT. Combining the CDR3 with reference TRBV5-1 and TRBJ1-1 gives the whole variable domain KAGVTQTPRYLIKTRGQQVTLSCSPISGHRSVSWYQQTPGQGLQFLFEYFSETQRNKGNFPGRFSGRQFSNSRSEMNVSTLELGDSALYLCASSLPRQGLNTEAFFGQGTRLTVV.

This clonotype has ten or more counts. This sequence joins TRBV7-2 and TRBJ2-5, with D possibly being TRBD1 or TRBD2 (5 bases each). In germline, CDR1 is SGHTA, CDR2 FQGNSA. V lost 4 bases to trimming and J lost 5 bases, with 11 bases between them. The CDR3 sequence is 13 residues long. CDR3 region: CASSSGPAETQYF. The DNA for the CDR3 is TGTGCCAGCAGCTCGGGACCTGCCGAGACCCAGTACTTC.

V usage is TRBV28 and J usage is TRBJ2-7, with TRBD2 matching 9 bases. Trimming took 6 bases from V and 5 from J; bases not matched to a gene: 11. The CDR3 runs 15 residues. The germline V gene has CDR1 MDHEN and CDR2 SYDVKM. CDR3 DNA sequence: TGTGCCAGCAGGCATTTAAGCGGGAGGAGCCACGAGCAGTACTTC. Translating it yields CASRHLSGRSHEQYF.

The rearrangement joins TRBV7-9 to TRBJ2-1; D might be TRBD1 (5 bases). V was pared by 5 bases and J by 8 bases, with 22 bases between. Germline V lookup: CDR1 SEHNR, CDR2 FQNEAQ (reference sequence). This CDR3 is built from 16 residues. The CDR3 loop is CASSPPTDSNIDEQFF. The CDR3 region has the DNA TGTGCCAGCAGCCCGCCGACAGACAGTAACATCGATGAGCAGTTCTTC.

This chain links TRBV20-1 with TRBJ2-2; no clear D. In germline, CDR1 is DFQATT, CDR2 SNEGSKA (reference sequence). The CDR3 loop spans 15 amino acids. Trimming pared 2 bases from V and 2 bases from J, leaving 12 bases between. CDR3 protein: CSARPPRLNTGELFF. CDR3 nucleotide sequence: TGCAGTGCTAGACCGCCCAGATTAAACACCGGGGAGCTGTTTTTT.

The sample holds many counts of this clonotype. This chain links TRBV2 with TRBJ1-5; TRBD1 is a possible D gene (5 bases). Germline values: CDR1 SNHLY, CDR2 FYNNEI. There are 12 residues in the CDR3. Trimming removed 5 bases at V and 6 bases at J, with 8 bases between. The CDR3 DNA reads as TGTGCCAGCAGTTATGGGGCTCAGCCCCAGCATTTT. This sequence encodes CASSYGAQPQHF.

There are a few counts of this clonotype. This chain joins TRBV6-4 and TRBJ1-4, with D possibly being TRBD1 (6 bases). The CDR3 length is 20 residues. From germline, CDR1 is MRHNA and CDR2 SNTAGT. Trimming left V 0 bases short and J 0 bases short, with 20 bases between. The CDR3: CASSDSSRGLEEATNEKLFF. CDR3 sequence (DNA): TGTGCCAGCAGTGACTCTTCCCGGGGGCTGGAGGAAGCAACTAATGAAAAACTGTTTTTT.

Ten or more counts support this clonotype. The chain links TRBV27 to TRBJ1-4; D is unclear. V was cut by 4 bases and J by 7 bases, with 19 bases left in between. The V gene's germline CDR1 is MNHEY and CDR2 SMNVEV (reference sequence). The CDR3 extends over 16 amino acids. The DNA of the CDR3 is TGTGCCAGCAGTTCGATCCAGGAACAGCCGGTTGAAAAACTGTTTTTT. Translation gives CASSSIQEQPVEKLFF.

This clonotype was found many times. The genes are TRBV2 and TRBJ2-2; perhaps TRBD2 as D (5 bases). This CDR3 comprises 14 residues. CDR1 and CDR2 (germline): SNHLY, FYNNEI. The V end was cut by 5 bases, the J end by 7 bases, with 14 bases between. The CDR3 DNA is TGTGCCAGCAGTATAGACCCACGGGGCGGGGAGCTGTTTTTT. It yields the protein CASSIDPRGGELFF.

This clonotype was seen ten or more times. The chain is built from TRBV29-1 and TRBJ2-2; TRBD1 is a possible D gene (6 bases). The V end lost 7 bases, the J end lost 5 bases, and 17 bases lay between the germline ends. The CDR3 covers 14 residues. Germline V gives CDR1 SQVTM, CDR2 ANQGSEA. CDR3 residues: CSALHPQGTGELFF. The CDR3 coding sequence is TGCAGCGCCCTCCATCCTCAGGGGACCGGGGAGCTGTTTTTT.

This clonotype appeared many times. This rearrangement joins TRBV7-2 to TRBJ2-4; D possibly matches TRBD1 or TRBD2 (5 bases each). Germline V CDR1 and CDR2: SGHTA, FQGNSA. V was trimmed by 5 bases and J by 8 bases, leaving 19 bases between them. This CDR3 has 15 amino acids. The CDR3 region has the DNA TGTGCCAGCAGCAGAGGCGGGCCTCTGGGGGACATTCAGTACTTC. Amino acid sequence: CASSRGGPLGDIQYF.

This sequence joins TRBV28 and TRBJ2-3; possible D gene TRBD2, 6 bases. Germline V gene lookup returns CDR1 MDHEN and CDR2 SYDVKM. V dropped 6 bases and J dropped 2 bases, with 18 bases sitting between them. The CDR3 runs to 16 residues. In DNA form, the CDR3 reads TGTGCCAGCAGCACTCACCGGGACTTAACCACAGATACGCAGTATTTT. Encoded protein: CASSTHRDLTTDTQYF.

This clonotype was detected ten times or more. The gene calls are TRBV10-1 and TRBJ1-1; 7 nucleotides match TRBD1. Germline CDR1 and CDR2: WNHNN and SYGVQD (reference sequence). The CDR3 totals 12 residues. Trimming cost V 4 bases and J 5 bases; bases outside gene matches: 1. CDR3 sequence reads: CASSGQGTEAFF. CDR3 nucleotides: TGCGCCAGCAGTGGACAGGGAACTGAAGCTTTCTTT.

This clonotype has ten or more counts. The genes are TRBV2 and TRBJ1-2, with 7 bases matching TRBD1. Trimming at V came to 6 bases and at J to 3 bases, leaving 7 bases not matched to a gene. The CDR3 is 14 amino acids. Per the germline V gene, CDR1 is SNHLY and CDR2 is FYNNEI. CDR3 nucleotide sequence: TGTGCCAGCAGCGAACAGGGGTCTGACTATGGCTACACCTTC. It translates to CASSEQGSDYGYTF.

This clonotype was seen a few times. The V and J genes are TRBV5-1 and TRBJ2-5; TRBD1 is a possible D gene (5 bases). Germline-derived CDR1 and CDR2 are SGHRS and YFSETQ. This CDR3 contains 14 residues. Trimming left V 0 bases short and J 5 bases short, with 11 bases between. The CDR3 protein is CASSLVGELETQYF. CDR3 bases: TGCGCCAGCAGCTTGGTAGGGGAACTGGAGACCCAGTACTTC.

The table lists this clonotype with a few counts. The rearrangement joins TRBV5-5 to TRBJ2-2; TRBD1 matches 8 bases. This CDR3 region has 16 residues. Per germline, CDR1 SGHKS and CDR2 YYEKEE (reference sequence). V was pared by 0 bases and J by 4 bases, with 5 bases of the junction left unmatched. CDR3 DNA: TGTGCCAGCAGCTTGGGGACAGGGATTGGCACCGGGGAGCTGTTTTTT. Its translation is CASSLGTGIGTGELFF.

This clonotype was seen ten or more times. The rearrangement uses TRBV11-2 and TRBJ2-3, with 8 bases identical to TRBD1. This CDR3 region has 16 residues. V lost 6 bases and J lost 1; bases outside the gene matches: 9. The germline V gene encodes CDR1 SGHAT and CDR2 FQNNGV. Here the CDR3 reads CASRLGTGRGTDTQYF. The CDR3 DNA follows: TGTGCCAGCAGACTGGGGACAGGAAGGGGCACAGATACGCAGTATTTT.

With respect to this clonotype: A much larger clone lies one base from this, so it may be a read error. J is TRBJ1-5 and V is TRBV7-2; 11 nucleotides line up with TRBD1. The CDR3 is made up of 15 amino acids. The germline CDR1 and CDR2 sequences are SGHTA and FQGNSA. The CDR3 spells CAGSLRTGGAQPQHF. The CDR3 DNA sequence: TGTGCCGGCAGCTTAAGGACAGGGGGCGCGCAGCCCCAGCATTTT. The variable domain in full, completed from reference TRBV7-2 and TRBJ1-5, reads GAGVSQSPSNKVTEKGKDVELRCDPISGHTALYWYRQSLGQGLEFLIYFQGNSAPDKSGLPSDRFSAERTGGSVSTLTIQRTQQEDSAVYLCAGSLRTGGAQPQHFGDGTRLSIL.

This clonotype has ten or more counts. The V gene is TRBV27, the J gene TRBJ1-1; 10 nucleotides agree with TRBD1. CDR3 size: 16 residues. After removal of 4 bases from V and 0 bases from J, the junction contained 5 bases not matched to a gene. CDR1 and CDR2 from the germline V gene are MNHEY and SMNVEV (reference sequence). CDR3 coding DNA: TGTGCCAGCAGTTCCCCGACAGGGGGCCTGAACACTGAAGCTTTCTTT. This translates into CASSSPTGGLNTEAFF.

Concerning this clonotype itself: This may be a read error, as it is one base from a much larger clone. The chain is built from TRBV7-9 and TRBJ1-1; possibly TRBD1 for D (6 bases). The CDR3 totals 14 residues. Germline CDR1 and CDR2: SEHNR and FQNEAQ (reference sequence). This chain's CDR3 is CASSLVQGKTGAFF. Here the CDR3 DNA reads TGTGCCAGCAGCTTGGTCCAGGGGAAGACTGGAGCTTTCTTT.

A few counts support this clonotype. V and J are TRBV7-2 and TRBJ2-3; the D gene is possibly TRBD1 (6 bases). The V gene lost 2 bases and the J gene lost 3 bases, with 12 bases spanning the gap. Per the germline V gene, CDR1 is SGHTA and CDR2 is FQGNSA. The CDR3 is 15 amino acids. The DNA for the CDR3 is TGTGCCAGCAGCTTAATACAGGGCCGGACAGATACGCAGTATTTT. Protein: CASSLIQGRTDTQYF.

This clonotype was seen a handful of times. The CDR3 coding sequence is TGCGCCAGCAGCCAAGACGGGACCTCCTACAATGAGCAGTTCTTC. The encoded protein is CASSQDGTSYNEQFF. The chain is built from TRBV4-1 and TRBJ2-1; D may match TRBD1 or TRBD2 (5 bases each). Germline CDR1 is MGHRA and CDR2 is YSYEKL. The CDR3 length is 15 residues. Trimming shortened V by 0 bases and J by 0 bases, and 6 bases separated the two germline ends.

Here the CDR3 DNA reads TGTGCCAGCAGCTTATGGGAAAAAGGAGAGACCCAGTACTTC. Amino acid sequence: CASSLWEKGETQYF. The J gene is TRBJ2-5, the V gene TRBV13; D not certain. The CDR3 spans 14 residues. Germline V gene sequence: CDR1 PRHDT, CDR2 FYEKMQ (reference sequence). V gave up 2 bases and J gave up 4 bases, with 11 bases separating them. Filled out from reference TRBV13 and TRBJ2-5, the complete variable domain reads AAGVIQSPRHLIKEKRETATLKCYPIPRHDTVYWYQQGPGQDPQFLISFYEKMQSDKGSIPDRFSAQQFSDYHSELNMSSLELGDSALYFCASSLWEKGETQYFGPGTRLLVL.

This clonotype occurred many times. The chain employs TRBV10-3 and TRBJ1-2; D might be TRBD1 (5 bases). The CDR3 consists of 15 residues. The germline V and J ends were trimmed by 4 bases and 6 bases, with 18 bases remaining between them. From germline, CDR1 is ENHRY and CDR2 SYGVKD. The CDR3 coding sequence is TGTGCCATCAGTGTTAAGGTCGGGGGAGTGGATGGCTACACCTTC. Its protein product is CAISVKVGGVDGYTF.

This clonotype was counted at least ten times. The chain carries TRBV6-2 or TRBV6-3 and TRBJ2-6, with 7 nucleotides matching TRBD1. Germline V lookup: CDR1 MNHEY, CDR2 SVGEGT. The V segment lost 6 bases and the J segment 2 bases; nucleotides outside the gene matches: 7. The CDR3 covers 16 residues. The CDR3 DNA is TGTGCCAGCAGCATTCTACAGGGGACTGGGGCCAACGTCCTGACTTTC. Translated: CASSILQGTGANVLTF.